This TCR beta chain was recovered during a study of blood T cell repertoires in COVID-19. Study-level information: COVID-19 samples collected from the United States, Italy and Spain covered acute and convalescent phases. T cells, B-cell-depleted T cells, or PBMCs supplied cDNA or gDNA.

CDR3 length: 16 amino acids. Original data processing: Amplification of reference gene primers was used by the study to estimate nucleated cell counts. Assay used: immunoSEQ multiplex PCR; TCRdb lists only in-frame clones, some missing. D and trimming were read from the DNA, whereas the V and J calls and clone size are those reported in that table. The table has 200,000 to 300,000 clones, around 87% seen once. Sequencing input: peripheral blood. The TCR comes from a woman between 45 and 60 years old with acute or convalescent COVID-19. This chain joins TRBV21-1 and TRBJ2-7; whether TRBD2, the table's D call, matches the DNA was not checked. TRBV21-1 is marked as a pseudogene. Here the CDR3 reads CASSEIKLAGGYEQYF. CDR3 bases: TGTGCCAGCAGCGAAATTAAACTAGCGGGAGGTTACGAGCAGTACTTC.